These 8 T cell receptor beta chains share one sample of origin, sequenced in a study of T cell repertoires in cytomegalovirus infection. What these receptors recognize is not known. One entry per CDR3 protein results from TCRdb running MiXCR on the reads. The sample contains some 350,000 distinct CDR3 sequences, about 32% of which appear only once. Sample: cultured PBMCs, taken from culture after CMV antigen stimulation. These receptors all come from a human donor in good health (CMV status not recorded). Some clones in this sample may be carry-over from other donors' samples.

This clonotype was observed a single time. Here the CDR3 reads CASMLTGANVLTF. For the CDR3, the DNA is TGTGCCAGCATGTTAACCGGGGCCAACGTCCTGACTTTC. V gene TRBV6-2 or TRBV6-3 combines with J gene TRBJ2-6; unclear D gene. Germline V gene sequence: CDR1 MNHEY, CDR2 SVGEGT. The V end lost 7 bases, the J end lost 4 bases, and 8 bases lay between the germline ends. The CDR3 is made up of 13 amino acids.

The sample holds many counts of this clonotype. V is TRBV7-2 and J is TRBJ2-5, with TRBD1 identical over 8 bases. Germline V CDR1 and CDR2: SGHTA, FQGNSA. This CDR3 has 14 residues. V dropped 3 bases and J dropped 2; count of bases not matched to a gene: 2. The CDR3 spells CASSFRTGQETQYF. CDR3 sequence (DNA): TGTGCCAGCAGCTTCCGGACAGGGCAAGAGACCCAGTACTTC.

The chain links TRBV11-2 to TRBJ2-2; no definite D call. The CDR3 is 14 residues long. Germline V lookup: CDR1 SGHAT, CDR2 FQNNGV. The V and J ends lost 1 base and 3 bases respectively, with 6 bases between them. The CDR3 DNA follows: TGTGCCAGCAGCTTAGCGAGTTACACCGGGGAGCTGTTTTTT. The encoded protein is CASSLASYTGELFF. Full variable domain (remainder filled in from reference TRBV11-2 and TRBJ2-2): EAGVAQSPRYKIIEKRQSVAFWCNPISGHATLYWYQQILGQGPKLLIQFQNNGVVDDSQLPKDRFSAERLKGVDSTLKIQPAKLEDSAVYLCASSLASYTGELFFGEGSRLTVL.

This chain connects TRBV7-9 to TRBJ1-1; tentative D call: TRBD1 (5 bases). V lost 5 bases and J lost 6, with 16 bases in between. The CDR3 is made up of 14 amino acids. Germline lookup yields CDR1 SEHNR and CDR2 FQNEAQ (reference sequence). This chain's CDR3 is CASSPGSRDAEAFF. CDR3 DNA sequence: TGTGCCAGCAGCCCTGGGTCTCGGGACGCTGAAGCTTTCTTT.

This clonotype was seen only a few times. The chain has TRBV7-8 and TRBJ2-5, with 13 bases matching TRBD2. J gave up 9 bases and V 2 bases, and 6 bases lay outside the gene matches. This CDR3 contains 15 residues. Germline V gene data show CDR1 as SGHVS and CDR2 as FQNEAQ. CDR3 coding DNA: TGTGCCAGCAGCTTAACTAGCGGGAGGGCCGGGGCCCAGTACTTC. Translating gives CASSLTSGRAGAQYF. Full variable domain (missing parts from reference TRBV7-8 and TRBJ2-5): GAGVSQSPRYKVAKRGQDVALRCDPISGHVSLFWYQQALGQGPEFLTYFQNEAQLDKSGLPSDRFFAERPEGSVSTLKIQRTQQEDSAVYLCASSLTSGRAGAQYFGPGTRLLVL.

The genes are TRBV6-2 or TRBV6-3 and TRBJ2-2; 10 bases map to TRBD1. CDR3 size: 17 residues. Looked up from germline, CDR1 is MNHEY and CDR2 is SVGEGT. V dropped 3 bases and J dropped 4; count of bases not matched to a gene: 8. This chain's CDR3 is CASSYIFGTGVTGELFF. The CDR3 DNA is TGTGCCAGCAGTTATATCTTTGGGACAGGGGTCACCGGGGAGCTGTTTTTT.

The CDR3 reads CASSPSRSRLVTQYF. CDR3 bases: TGTGCCAGCAGTCCCTCCCGCTCTCGACTGGTAACCCAGTACTTC. The V and J genes are TRBV6-2 or TRBV6-3 and TRBJ2-5; D not certain. The germline gives CDR1 MNHEY, CDR2 SVGEGT. Trimming removed 5 bases from V and 8 bases from J, with 21 bases in between. This CDR3 region has 15 residues.

This chain uses TRBV12-3 or TRBV12-4 with TRBJ1-1; 10 bases are a match to TRBD1. The CDR3 is 15 amino acids. Trimming took 3 bases from V and 6 from J; bases not matched to a gene: 7. Here the CDR3 reads CASSFRRQGASEAFF. In DNA form, the CDR3 reads TGTGCCAGCAGTTTCCGAAGACAGGGGGCGTCTGAAGCTTTCTTT.